Presented here are 10 T cell receptor beta chains from one specimen sequenced in a study of blood T cell repertoires in COVID-19. Sequenced by immunoSEQ multiplex PCR; TCRdb stores in-frame clones only, minus some. The repertoire holds approximately 40,000 clones, with nearly 90% as singletons. The sequenced material came from peripheral blood. These receptors all stem from a man aged 60 to 75 with COVID-19, enrolled during active disease.

The V gene is TRBV4-2, the J gene TRBJ2-2; tentatively, D is TRBD1 (5 bases). Trimming removed 7 bases from V and 3 bases from J, with 12 bases in between. The germline CDR1 and CDR2 sequences are LGHNA and YNFKEQ. CDR3 size: 14 residues. CDR3 sequence (DNA): TGTGCCAGCACCCCGATAGGGGACACCGGGGAGCTGTTTTTT. As protein: CASTPIGDTGELFF.

V usage is TRBV27 and J usage is TRBJ2-1, with TRBD1 identical over 7 bases. J was trimmed by 5 bases and V by 3 bases; bases with no gene match: 10. CDR3 length equals 16 residues. CDR1 is MNHEY and CDR2 is SMNVEV in the germline V gene (reference sequence). CDR3 sequence: CASSLTSTGTHNEQFF. In nucleotides, the CDR3 is TGTGCCAGCAGTTTGACATCGACAGGGACCCACAATGAGCAGTTCTTC.

The V call is TRBV7-3, the J call TRBJ2-1; TRBD2 might be the D (6 bases). The CDR3 extends over 15 amino acids. Germline loops: CDR1 SGHTA, CDR2 FQGTGA. V was shortened by 5 bases and J by 0 bases, with 11 bases between the two germline ends. In DNA, the CDR3 is TGTGCCAGCAGCCGCGGGACCCCCTCCTACAATGAGCAGTTCTTC. It specifies CASSRGTPSYNEQFF.

A few counts support this clone. The J gene is TRBJ2-1, the V gene TRBV18; possible D gene TRBD1, 5 bases. V dropped 8 bases and J dropped 2 bases, with 19 bases sitting between them. Germline CDR1 reads KGHSH; CDR2 reads LQKENI. This CDR3 region has 16 residues. CDR3 DNA sequence: TGTGCCAGCCCCCCGGAGACAGATTTTACCTACAATGAGCAGTTCTTC. Translated, it gives CASPPETDFTYNEQFF.

The chain employs TRBV28 and TRBJ2-7, with 9 nucleotides matching TRBD2. V lost 5 bases and J lost 0; bases outside the gene matches: 5. The CDR3 is made up of 15 amino acids. Germline V gives CDR1 MDHEN, CDR2 SYDVKM. CDR3 sequence (DNA): TGTGCCAGCAGTCAAGGGCGGGAGGGCTCCTACGAGCAGTACTTC. It specifies CASSQGREGSYEQYF. The full variable domain, rest sourced from reference TRBV28 and TRBJ2-7, is DVKVTQSSRYLVKRTGEKVFLECVQDMDHENMFWYRQDPGLGLRLIYFSYDVKMKEKGDIPEGYSVSREKKERFSLILESASTNQTSMYLCASSQGREGSYEQYFGPGTRLTVT.

A single count supports this clone. The gene calls are TRBV19 and TRBJ2-5, with D perhaps matching TRBD2 (6 bases). Germline V gives CDR1 LNHDA, CDR2 SQIVND (reference sequence). The CDR3 is 13 amino acids. Trimming took off 7 bases at V and 5 bases at J, with 14 bases between the two ends. The CDR3 sequence is CASNGGKQETQYF. CDR3 in DNA: TGTGCCAGTAATGGGGGGAAACAGGAGACCCAGTACTTC. Full variable domain (rest looked up from reference TRBV19 and TRBJ2-5): DGGITQSPKYLFRKEGQNVTLSCEQNLNHDAMYWYRQDPGQGLRLIYYSQIVNDFQKGDIAEGYSVSREKKESFPLTVTSAQKNPTAFYLCASNGGKQETQYFGPGTRLLVL.

The chain links TRBV10-3 to TRBJ1-1; no clear D gene. Germline V gene sequence: CDR1 ENHRY, CDR2 SYGVKD. The V and J ends lost 6 bases and 5 bases respectively, with 7 bases between them. The CDR3 consists of 11 residues. CDR3 region: CAIRSRTEAFF. CDR3 bases: TGTGCCATCAGGAGCCGAACTGAAGCTTTCTTT.

The genes are TRBV5-1 and TRBJ2-7; D is perhaps TRBD1 (5 bases). CDR1 is SGHRS, CDR2 YFSETQ, per germline. The CDR3 contains 15 residues. Trimming shortened V by 0 bases and J by 6 bases, and 16 bases separated the two germline ends. CDR3 in DNA: TGCGCCAGCAGCTTGGGAGCAAGCTTACAGGTCGAGCAGTACTTC. This codes for CASSLGASLQVEQYF. Based on the CDR3 plus reference TRBV5-1 and TRBJ2-7, the full variable domain is KAGVTQTPRYLIKTRGQQVTLSCSPISGHRSVSWYQQTPGQGLQFLFEYFSETQRNKGNFPGRFSGRQFSNSRSEMNVSTLELGDSALYLCASSLGASLQVEQYFGPGTRLTVT.

This chain uses TRBV10-2 with TRBJ1-4; D is ambiguous. The CDR3 loop spans 16 amino acids. Germline CDR1 is WSHSY and CDR2 is SAAADI. V was cut by 4 bases and J by 1 base, with 13 bases left in between. CDR3 amino acids: CASSVGVPGTNEKLFF. CDR3 in DNA: TGCGCCAGCAGTGTCGGGGTTCCGGGAACTAATGAAAAACTGTTTTTT.

V gene TRBV5-6 combines with J gene TRBJ1-1; D uncertain. Trimming removed 4 bases from V and 3 bases from J, with 16 bases in between. The CDR3 is 15 amino acids. Germline V gene lookup returns CDR1 SGHDT and CDR2 YYEEEE. Here the CDR3 reads CASSPPFGVDTEAFF. The CDR3, as DNA: TGTGCCAGCAGCCCACCTTTCGGGGTGGACACTGAAGCTTTCTTT.